One sample yielded the 15 T cell receptor beta chains listed below, sequenced in a study of neurological immune-mediated disorders. MiXCR, applied by TCRdb to the 5' RACE reads, yields one record per CDR3 protein. Seen here are about 65,000 distinct CDR3 sequences, approximately 4.1% observed once, and the top ten hold about 2.6%. Input material: PBMCs. The source of these receptors is a man between 45 and 60 years old with multiple sclerosis.

This clonotype was seen a handful of times. An end of the junction does not agree with germline; a read error may underlie this. This rearrangement joins TRBV2 to TRBJ1-1; 7 nucleotides align to TRBD1. Germline V gives CDR1 SNHLY, CDR2 FYNNEI. The CDR3 has 9 residues. In DNA form, the CDR3 reads TGTGCCATTGCGGACAGGATCCTCTTT. Protein product: CAIADRILF.

A few counts support this clonotype. This chain joins TRBV5-1 and TRBJ1-2; D unclear. Trimming shortened V by 0 bases and J by 4 bases, and 13 bases separated the two germline ends. The CDR3 contains 15 residues. Germline V gene lookup returns CDR1 SGHRS and CDR2 YFSETQ. The CDR3 loop is CASSLEGGPGYGYTF. Here the CDR3 DNA reads TGCGCCAGCAGCTTGGAAGGAGGGCCAGGCTATGGCTACACCTTC.

This clonotype was counted at least ten times. This chain uses TRBV5-6 with TRBJ2-3; 9 bases agree with TRBD2. The germline V gene has CDR1 SGHDT and CDR2 YYEEEE. Trimming at V came to 2 bases and at J to 2 bases, leaving 9 bases not matched to a gene. This CDR3 has 17 amino acids. CDR3 sequence: CASSFSIAGVFTDTQYF. The CDR3, as DNA: TGTGCCAGCAGCTTCTCGATAGCGGGGGTTTTCACAGATACGCAGTATTTT.

This clonotype was counted many times. This sequence joins TRBV29-1 and TRBJ1-1; 8 bases fit TRBD1. With V trimmed by 4 bases and J by 11 bases, 15 bases remained unmatched. The CDR3 is 14 residues long. From germline, CDR1 is SQVTM and CDR2 ANQGSEA. CDR3 nucleotide sequence: TGCAGCGTTGCTCCCCGGACAGGGATTATCGAGGCTTTCTTT. As protein: CSVAPRTGIIEAFF.

This clonotype was seen at least ten times. The chain uses TRBV6-2 or TRBV6-3 and TRBJ2-7; D tentatively fits TRBD1 or TRBD2 (5 bases each). Per the germline V gene, CDR1 is MNHEY and CDR2 is SVGEGT. Trimming left V 2 bases short and J 0 bases short, with 14 bases between. The CDR3 consists of 16 residues. The CDR3 loop is CASSYGGTRASYEQYV. For the CDR3, the DNA is TGTGCCAGCAGTTACGGTGGGACCCGAGCCTCCTACGAGCAGTACGTC.

This clonotype has ten or more counts. V is TRBV20-1 and J is TRBJ1-6; no clear D gene. The CDR3 has 15 amino acids. Trimming took 1 base from V and 6 from J, leaving 13 bases between them. Germline loops: CDR1 DFQATT, CDR2 SNEGSKA (reference sequence). Here the CDR3 DNA reads TGCAGTGCTAGAGCGGACGGAAATCTTAATTCACCCCTCCACTTT. It yields the protein CSARADGNLNSPLHF.

The sample holds many counts of this clonotype. The V and J genes are TRBV15 and TRBJ1-3, with D hard to call. This CDR3 region has 15 residues. Germline lookup yields CDR1 LNHNV and CDR2 YYDKDF (reference sequence). V was cut by 0 bases and J by 0 bases, with 6 bases left in between. The CDR3 here is CATSRDPASGNTIYF. The DNA for the CDR3 is TGTGCCACCAGCAGAGATCCGGCCTCTGGAAACACCATATATTTT.

This clonotype was seen ten or more times. V and J are TRBV5-1 and TRBJ1-2; no clear D gene. Trimming removed 4 bases from V and 4 bases from J, with 14 bases in between. This CDR3 has 14 amino acids. CDR1 SGHRS and CDR2 YFSETQ come from the germline V gene. CDR3 in DNA: TGCGCCAGCAGCGGATCCGGGGAAACCTATGGCTACACCTTC. Its translation: CASSGSGETYGYTF.

This clonotype was detected many times. The chain is built from TRBV10-2 and TRBJ2-3, with D perhaps being TRBD1 or TRBD2 (5 bases each). Germline CDR1 WSHSY, CDR2 SAAADI. There are 13 residues in the CDR3. With 4 bases removed from V and 2 bases from J, the gap between germline ends came to 7 bases. CDR3 loop: CASSGDPTDTQYF. In DNA, the CDR3 is TGCGCCAGCAGTGGGGACCCCACAGATACGCAGTATTTT.

This clonotype turned up a few times. The J gene is TRBJ2-1, the V gene TRBV2; D remains unclear. The CDR3 extends over 12 amino acids. Looked up from germline, CDR1 is SNHLY and CDR2 is FYNNEI. The V end was cut by 2 bases, the J end by 5 bases, with 4 bases between. This CDR3 is CASSERDNEQFF. The CDR3 DNA reads TGTGCCAGCAGTGAAAGAGACAATGAGCAGTTCTTC.

This clonotype showed up many times. This chain connects TRBV9 to TRBJ2-1, with 8 nucleotides matching TRBD2. Looked up from germline, CDR1 is SGDLS and CDR2 is YYNGEE. This CDR3 contains 15 residues. J lost 9 bases, V lost 0 bases, and 8 bases had no gene match. CDR3 sequence (DNA): TGTGCCAGCAGCGTAGGTGGGACTAGTTTTTCTGAGCAGTTCTTC. Translating gives CASSVGGTSFSEQFF.

This clonotype was detected ten times or more. The chain employs TRBV20-1 and TRBJ1-5; 9 bases line up with TRBD1. The length of the CDR3 is 15 residues. Germline assignment: CDR1 DFQATT and CDR2 SNEGSKA (reference sequence). The V gene end was trimmed by 5 bases and the J gene end by 6 bases; junction bases not matched to a gene: 11. CDR3 DNA: TGCAGTGCTGCCAGGACAGGGGATGTTATTCAGCCCCAGCATTTT. Protein sequence: CSAARTGDVIQPQHF.

The V gene is TRBV3-1, the J gene TRBJ1-1; the D gene is possibly TRBD1 (6 bases). Trimming stripped 1 base from V and 1 base from J, with 10 bases between. The germline V gene has CDR1 LGHDT and CDR2 YNNKEL (reference sequence). This CDR3 is built from 15 residues. The CDR3 reads CASSQGDNPNTEAFF. The CDR3 nucleotides read TGTGCCAGCAGCCAAGGGGACAATCCGAACACTGAAGCTTTCTTT.

This clonotype was detected ten times or more. The V gene is TRBV6-5, the J gene TRBJ2-5; either TRBD1 or TRBD2 may fit D (6 bases each). V dropped 0 bases and J dropped 5 bases, with 10 bases sitting between them. Germline V gene lookup returns CDR1 MNHEY and CDR2 SVGAGI. The CDR3 runs to 14 residues. The CDR3 region is CASSYSGGRETQYF. The CDR3 nucleotides read TGTGCCAGCAGTTACTCGGGGGGCCGGGAGACCCAGTACTTC.

Concerning this clonotype: The conserved final phenylalanine or tryptophan is absent from the CDR3, which likely points to a read error. The chain recombines TRBV14 with TRBJ2-3; D uncertain. Germline V gives CDR1 SGHDN, CDR2 FVKESK. The CDR3 has 15 amino acids. The ends were cut back, 0 bases at V and 5 bases at J, with 12 bases in the middle. This CDR3 is CASSQDVRCLDTQYY. The CDR3 region has the DNA TGTGCCAGCAGCCAAGATGTGAGGTGCTTAGATACGCAGTATTAT.